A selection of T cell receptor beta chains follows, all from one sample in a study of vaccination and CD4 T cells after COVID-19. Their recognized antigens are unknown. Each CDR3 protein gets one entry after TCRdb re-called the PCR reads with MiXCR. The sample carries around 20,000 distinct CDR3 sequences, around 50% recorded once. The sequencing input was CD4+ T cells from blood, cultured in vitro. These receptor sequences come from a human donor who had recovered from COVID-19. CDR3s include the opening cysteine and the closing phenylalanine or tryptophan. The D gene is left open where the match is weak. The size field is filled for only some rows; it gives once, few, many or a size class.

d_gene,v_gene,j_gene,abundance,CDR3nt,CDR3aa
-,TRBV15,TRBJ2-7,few,TGTGCCACCAGCAGGGGTTCTGGCCGGTGGGCCTCCTACGAGCAGTACTTC,CATSRGSGRWASYEQYF
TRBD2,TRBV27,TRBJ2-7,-,TGTGCCAGCAGTGTGTTTGGGAGGGAGAACGAGCAGTACTTC,CASSVFGRENEQYF
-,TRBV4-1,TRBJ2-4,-,TGCGCCAGCAGCCAAGAAGGGGCCCGACTAGCCAAAAACATTCAGTACTTC,CASSQEGARLAKNIQYF
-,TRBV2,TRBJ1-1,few,TGTGCCAGCAGTGTAGACAGTGGAAGGGCTGAAGCTTTCTTT,CASSVDSGRAEAFF
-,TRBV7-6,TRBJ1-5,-,TGTGCCAGCAGCCTCGGACCGGGACTGACTAATCAGCCCCAGCATTTT,CASSLGPGLTNQPQHF
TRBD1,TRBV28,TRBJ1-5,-,TGTGCCAGCAGCGGACAGGGCAGCTTGAGCAATCAGCCCCAGCATTTT,CASSGQGSLSNQPQHF
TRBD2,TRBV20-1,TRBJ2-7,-,TGCAGTGCTAGAGTAGTTAGCGGGATCAACGAGCAGTACTTC,CSARVVSGINEQYF
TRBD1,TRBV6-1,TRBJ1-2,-,TGTGCCAGCAGTGAACCTCCAGGGGGACATGGCTACACCTTC,CASSEPPGGHGYTF
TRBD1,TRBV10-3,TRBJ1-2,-,TGTGCCATCAGTGTTCGGGGACAGGGGGACTATGGCTACACCTTC,CAISVRGQGDYGYTF
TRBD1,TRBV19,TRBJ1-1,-,TGTGCCAGCCGGGACAGCTTGGCGTGGCCTGAAGCTTTCTTT,CASRDSLAWPEAFF
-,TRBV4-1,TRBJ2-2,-,TGCGCCAGCAGCCAAGGGGCAAGAGGCGGGGAGCTGTTTTTT,CASSQGARGGELFF
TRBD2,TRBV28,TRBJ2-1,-,TGTGCCAGCAGTAGAGCGGGAGATTTGAACAATGAGCAGTTCTTC,CASSRAGDLNNEQFF
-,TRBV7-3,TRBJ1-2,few,TGTGCCAGCAGCCTACGGGCAGGGAGGGATGGCTACACCTTC,CASSLRAGRDGYTF
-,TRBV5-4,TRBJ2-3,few,TGTGCCAGCAGCTTGGGATTCCGGGTGAGCACAGATACGCAGTATTTT,CASSLGFRVSTDTQYF
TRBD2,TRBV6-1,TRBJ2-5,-,TGTGCCAGCCGCTCGGGACTAGCGGGATACTCAGAGACCCAGTACTTC,CASRSGLAGYSETQYF
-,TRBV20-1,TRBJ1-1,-,TGCAGTGCTCCAGAAGGCGTCAGCCGGGACACTGAAGCTTTCTTT,CSAPEGVSRDTEAFF
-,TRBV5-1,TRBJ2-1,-,TGCGCCAGCAGCGCGGGACTTTCCAACAATGAGCAGTTCTTC,CASSAGLSNNEQFF
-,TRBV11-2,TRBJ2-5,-,TGTGCCAGCAGCTATACAGCCCAAGAGACCCAGTACTTC,CASSYTAQETQYF
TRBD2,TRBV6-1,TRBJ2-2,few,TGTGCCAGCATTCATCCTGGGAGGGGAGAGCTGTTTTTT,CASIHPGRGELFF
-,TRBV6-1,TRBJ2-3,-,TGTGCCAGCGGAGGGGTAGGTGGTAGATCAGATACGCAGTATTTT,CASGGVGGRSDTQYF
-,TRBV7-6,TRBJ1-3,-,TGTGCCAGCAGCCCAACTGGACAGAGAAACACCATATATTTT,CASSPTGQRNTIYF
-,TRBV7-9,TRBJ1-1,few,TGTGCCAGCAGCTTAGGACAGTGGAACACTGAAGCTTTCTTT,CASSLGQWNTEAFF
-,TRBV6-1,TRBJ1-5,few,TGTGCCAGCAGTCCCCAGGGAAATTATCAGCCCCAGCATTTT,CASSPQGNYQPQHF
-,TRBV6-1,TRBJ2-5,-,TGTGCCAGCTTGATCGGAGAGACCCAGTACTTC,CASLIGETQYF
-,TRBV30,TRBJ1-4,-,TGTGCCTGGAGTGTACGTGGGGGAAGAGGGGAAAAACTGTTTTTT,CAWSVRGGRGEKLFF
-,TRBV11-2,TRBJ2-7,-,TGTGCCAGCACAGGAGGCTACGAGCAGTACTTC,CASTGGYEQYF
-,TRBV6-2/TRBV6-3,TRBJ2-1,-,TGTGCCAGCAGTTACTCCAGCCGGGCCAGCTCCTACAATGAGCAGTTCTTC,CASSYSSRASSYNEQFF
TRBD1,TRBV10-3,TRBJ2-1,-,TGTGCCATCAGTGAGTCGAGCAGGGGGCGCCGCTACTCCTACAATGAGCAGTTCTTC,CAISESSRGRRYSYNEQFF
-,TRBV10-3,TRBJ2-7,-,TGTGCCATCAGGGAAGGGGTGAGGCACGAGCAGTACTTC,CAIREGVRHEQYF
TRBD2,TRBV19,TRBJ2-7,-,TGTGCCAGCGCTTCTAGCGGACCCTACGAGCAGTACTTC,CASASSGPYEQYF
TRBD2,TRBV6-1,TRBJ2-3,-,TGTGCCAGCAGGGAACTAGCGGGAGCAGATACGCAGTATTTT,CASRELAGADTQYF
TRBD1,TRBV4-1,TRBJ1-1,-,TGCGCCAGCAGCCAAGTGGTGGGACAGTCTTTGAACACTGAAGCTTTCTTT,CASSQVVGQSLNTEAFF
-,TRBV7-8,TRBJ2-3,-,TGTGCCAGCAGCTTCGGGTTGCTGTCTATAACAGATACGCAGTATTTT,CASSFGLLSITDTQYF
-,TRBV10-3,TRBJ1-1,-,TGTGCCATCAGGGCGGGACAAGAGACTGAAGCTTTCTTT,CAIRAGQETEAFF
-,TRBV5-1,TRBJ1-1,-,TGCGCCAGCAGCTGGGAGAGGAACACTGAAGCTTTCTTT,CASSWERNTEAFF
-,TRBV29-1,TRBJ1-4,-,TGCAGCGTTCGATTACAGTATGAAAAACTGTTTTTT,CSVRLQYEKLFF
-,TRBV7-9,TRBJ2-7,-,TGTGCCAGCAGCCTACAGGGTTCTTCGTTGTACGAGCAGTACTTC,CASSLQGSSLYEQYF
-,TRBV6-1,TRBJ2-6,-,TGTGCCAGCAAGTCAGGCGGTCTGGAGGCCAACGTCCTGACTTTC,CASKSGGLEANVLTF
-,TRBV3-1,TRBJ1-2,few,TGTGCCAGCAGTTTTCAACGGAGGGGCGTTTATAATGGCTACACCTTC,CASSFQRRGVYNGYTF
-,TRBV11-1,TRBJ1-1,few,TGTGCCAGCAGCTTAGCGCGAGCAGTCACTGAAGCTTTCTTT,CASSLARAVTEAFF
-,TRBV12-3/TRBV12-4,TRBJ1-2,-,TGTGCCAGCAGTTTATCGGAGATCTATGGCTACACCTTC,CASSLSEIYGYTF
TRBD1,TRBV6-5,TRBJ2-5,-,TGTGCCAGCAGTTACTCGGGGGACAGGGGAGAGACCCAGTACTTC,CASSYSGDRGETQYF
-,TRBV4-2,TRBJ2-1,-,TGTGCCAGCAGCCAAGAGGTCGCCTCCTACAATGAGCAGTTCTTC,CASSQEVASYNEQFF
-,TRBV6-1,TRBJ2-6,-,TGTGCCAGCAGTGAAGGATTATTAAACTCTGGGGCCAACGTCCTGACTTTC,CASSEGLLNSGANVLTF
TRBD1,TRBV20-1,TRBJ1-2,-,TGCAGTGCCCTGACAGGGATTGTATATGGCTACACCTTC,CSALTGIVYGYTF
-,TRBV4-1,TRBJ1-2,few,TGCGCCAGCAGCCAACTCCTTGCAGGGCATAGAGGTGGCTACACCTTC,CASSQLLAGHRGGYTF
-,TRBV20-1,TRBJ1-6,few,TGCAGTGCTTCGGAAACTGGACCACGGGCCCTCCACTTT,CSASETGPRALHF
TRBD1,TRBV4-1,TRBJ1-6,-,TGCGCCAGCAGCCAGGGGACAGAGTATTCACCCCTCCACTTT,CASSQGTEYSPLHF
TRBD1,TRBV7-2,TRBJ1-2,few,TGTGCCAGCAGCTGGGACAGTTCTCTATATGGCTACACCTTC,CASSWDSSLYGYTF
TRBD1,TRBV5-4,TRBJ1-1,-,TGTGCCAGCAGCCCGACAGGGTGGGACACTGAAGCTTTCTTT,CASSPTGWDTEAFF
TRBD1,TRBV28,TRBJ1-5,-,TGTGCCAGCATCCCCGGGACAGGGAGTCAGCCCCAGCATTTT,CASIPGTGSQPQHF
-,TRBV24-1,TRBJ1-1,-,TGTGCCACCAGTGATTCTCAGGGACCCACTGAAGCTTTCTTT,CATSDSQGPTEAFF
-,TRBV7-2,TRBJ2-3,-,TGTGCCAGCAGCGGCAGGGGTCGGGGCACAGATACGCAGTATTTT,CASSGRGRGTDTQYF
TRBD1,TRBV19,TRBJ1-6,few,TGTGCCAGTAGTACCCCACAGGGGTCGGCTTCACCCCTCCACTTT,CASSTPQGSASPLHF
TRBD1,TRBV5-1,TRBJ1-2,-,TGCGCCAGCAGCTTCGGGAACAGGGGTCCGTATGGCTACACCTTC,CASSFGNRGPYGYTF
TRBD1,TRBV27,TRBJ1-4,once,TGTGCCAGCAGCTGGGACAGGGCACCGACAACTAATGAAAAACTGTTTTTT,CASSWDRAPTTNEKLFF
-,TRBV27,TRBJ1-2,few,TGTGCCAGCAGTCAATTCGGGGAGGCTAACTATGGCTACACCTTC,CASSQFGEANYGYTF
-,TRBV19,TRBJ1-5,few,TGTGCCAGTAGTCACGGACAGCGGAGTCAGCCCCAGCATTTT,CASSHGQRSQPQHF